The rows below give T cell receptor beta chains drawn from one sample of a study of blood T cell repertoires in COVID-19. The protocol was immunoSEQ multiplex PCR, while the TCRdb copy is restricted to in-frame clones and leaves out a portion. The table lists under 200,000 clones, approximately 88% of them singletons. The sample comprised PBMCs or T cells enriched from blood (not recorded which). These TCRs come from a woman aged 60-70 years who had recovered from COVID-19. The CDR3 runs from the conserved cysteine through the conserved F or W.

TRBJ2-5 | TRBV5-1 | CASRQGLQETQYF
TRBJ2-1 | TRBV3-1/TRBV3-2 | CASSRAGTGGYNEQFF
TRBJ1-1 | TRBV2 | CASSGQGDNTEAFF
TRBJ2-1 | TRBV5-1 | CASSPGQGYNEQFF
TRBJ1-1 | TRBV30 | CAYDRERLDTEAFF
TRBJ2-5 | TRBV6-5 | CASSSGEETQYF
TRBJ2-1 | TRBV5-1 | CASSFLSRNEQFF
TRBJ1-2 | TRBV4-1 | CASSQGPNSRGYTF
TRBJ2-2 | TRBV30 | CAWMASLNTGELFF
TRBJ1-5 | TRBV2 | CASSAGFYSQPQHF
TRBJ1-2 | TRBV5-1 | CASSLGASIYGYTF
TRBJ2-3 | TRBV11-2 | CASSLLNSPTDTQYF
TRBJ1-2 | TRBV23-1 | CASSPGQAPPVAIPNYGYTF
TRBJ1-1 | TRBV2 | CASTAGPGTEAFF
TRBJ2-1 | TRBV4-1 | CASSQEGLSGNNEQFF
TRBJ1-1 | TRBV15 | CATSREGGGSGLF
TRBJ2-7 | TRBV28 | CASSLFTYEQYF
TRBJ1-6 | TRBV4-2 | CASSQGGRTYNSPLHF
TRBJ1-1 | TRBV19 | CASSTQLTVNTEAFF
TRBJ1-2 | TRBV28 | CASSLQSGGNNYGYTF
TRBJ2-3 | TRBV5-8 | CASSVWTGGDSGTDTQYF
TRBJ2-7 | TRBV5-4 | CASSHTLTYEQYF
TRBJ1-2 | TRBV27 | CASCQGGGYGYTF
TRBJ2-1 | TRBV20-1 | CSARSREGQFF
TRBJ2-5 | TRBV29-1 | CSVEGVGGADETQYF
TRBJ2-7 | TRBV29-1 | CSVGGTGRSYEQYF
TRBJ1-4 | TRBV28 | CASSYTGGTPTNEKLFF
TRBJ1-3 | TRBV11-2 | CASSLGLGSGNTIYF
TRBJ1-4 | TRBV19 | CASSPRDRVNEKLFF